These 24 T cell receptor beta chains were sequenced from one sample in a study of neurological immune-mediated disorders. MiXCR, run by TCRdb on the 5' RACE reads, gives a single entry per CDR3 protein. The sample contains about 41,000 distinct CDR3 sequences, more than 9.5% of which appear only once. Sequencing input: PBMCs. Receptors were obtained from a female donor in good health.

This clonotype has just a few counts. The chain joins TRBV18 to TRBJ2-1; 12 positions agree with TRBD2. The CDR3 is made up of 17 amino acids. CDR1 is KGHSH, CDR2 LQKENI, per germline. Trimming took 0 bases from V and 4 from J; bases not matched to a gene: 4. The CDR3 reads CASSPPKTSGGYNEQFF. The DNA of the CDR3 is TGTGCCAGCTCACCACCGAAAACTAGCGGGGGGTACAATGAGCAGTTCTTC.

For this clonotype: This clone may be a read error of a much larger clone one base away. The gene calls are TRBV20-1 and TRBJ1-1; D might be TRBD1 (6 bases). Trimming took 0 bases from V and 13 from J, leaving 18 bases between them. Germline values: CDR1 DFQATT, CDR2 SNEGSKA (reference sequence). This CDR3 contains 13 residues. This CDR3 is CSARDAGEETVFF. Written as DNA, the CDR3 is TGCAGTGCTAGAGATGCAGGGGAGGAAACGGTTTTCTTT.

The sample holds many counts of this clonotype. The CDR3 region is CASSPPGLAGQNEQFF. CDR3 sequence (DNA): TGCGCCAGCAGCCCCCCGGGACTAGCGGGACAAAATGAGCAGTTCTTC. The rearrangement links TRBV5-1 to TRBJ2-1; 13 nucleotides match TRBD2. The CDR3 spans 16 residues. CDR1 and CDR2 from the germline V gene are SGHRS and YFSETQ. V shed 4 bases and J 7 bases; nucleotides not matched to a gene: 8. Based on the CDR3 plus reference TRBV5-1 and TRBJ2-1, the full variable domain is KAGVTQTPRYLIKTRGQQVTLSCSPISGHRSVSWYQQTPGQGLQFLFEYFSETQRNKGNFPGRFSGRQFSNSRSEMNVSTLELGDSALYLCASSPPGLAGQNEQFFGPGTRLTVL.

This clonotype has a count of ten or more. The chain has TRBV10-3 and TRBJ2-2, with 10 bases aligning to TRBD2. J lost 3 bases, V lost 5 bases, and 6 bases had no gene match. The length of the CDR3 is 16 residues. Per germline, CDR1 ENHRY and CDR2 SYGVKD. The CDR3 DNA sequence: TGTGCCATCAGTCACACCCTAGCGGGGGACACCGGGGAGCTGTTTTTT. It yields the protein CAISHTLAGDTGELFF.

In its sample, this clonotype was seen many times. The chain uses TRBV5-1 and TRBJ2-7; the D call may be TRBD1 or TRBD2 (5 bases each). The V end was cut by 0 bases, the J end by 7 bases, with 17 bases between. The CDR3 is 15 amino acids. Per the germline V gene, CDR1 is SGHRS and CDR2 is YFSETQ. CDR3 in DNA: TGCGCCAGCAGCTTGGCCCCGGGACCAACTACGGAGCAGTACTTC. Translating it yields CASSLAPGPTTEQYF. Together with reference TRBV5-1 and TRBJ2-7, the CDR3 gives the full variable domain: KAGVTQTPRYLIKTRGQQVTLSCSPISGHRSVSWYQQTPGQGLQFLFEYFSETQRNKGNFPGRFSGRQFSNSRSEMNVSTLELGDSALYLCASSLAPGPTTEQYFGPGTRLTVT.

This clonotype was detected many times. This rearrangement joins TRBV5-5 to TRBJ2-2; D gene unclear. The CDR3 extends over 14 amino acids. CDR1 is SGHKS, CDR2 YYEKEE, per germline (reference sequence). Between the trimmed V and J ends, which lost 6 bases and 5 bases, there was a span of 14 bases. The CDR3 loop reads CASTLLLATGELFF. CDR3 coding DNA: TGTGCCAGCACCCTTCTTTTGGCGACCGGGGAGCTGTTTTTT.

This clonotype showed up many times. V and J are TRBV6-6 and TRBJ2-2; D ambiguous. The CDR3 is 15 residues long. The V gene's germline CDR1 is MNHNY and CDR2 SVGAGI (reference sequence). Trimming cost V 2 bases and J 2 bases, with 9 bases left between them. CDR3 in amino acids: CASSYGASNTGELFF. CDR3 in DNA: TGTGCCAGCAGTTACGGTGCAAGTAACACCGGGGAGCTGTTTTTT.

This clonotype was seen ten or more times. The chain employs TRBV4-1 and TRBJ2-6; TRBD2 might be the D (6 bases). The CDR3 covers 15 residues. The germline V and J ends were trimmed by 7 bases and 4 bases, with 14 bases remaining between them. Per the germline V gene, CDR1 is MGHRA and CDR2 is YSYEKL. The CDR3 DNA reads TGCGCCAGCAAGAGGGCGGGGTGGGGGGCCAACGTCCTGACTTTC. Its translation is CASKRAGWGANVLTF.

This clonotype was counted at least ten times. The chain recombines TRBV5-1 with TRBJ1-5; 12 positions match TRBD1. The CDR3 sequence is 18 residues long. The V gene end was trimmed by 4 bases and the J gene end by 4 bases; junction bases not matched to a gene: 12. The V gene's germline CDR1 is SGHRS and CDR2 YFSETQ. The CDR3 DNA is TGCGCCAGCAGCACCCCGGGACAGGGGGCGCAGTGGAATCAGCCCCAGCATTTT. It yields the protein CASSTPGQGAQWNQPQHF.

This clonotype was recorded many times. The chain uses TRBV28 and TRBJ2-2; D perhaps matches TRBD1 (5 bases). This CDR3 is 16 amino acids long. Trimming took off 5 bases at V and 5 bases at J, with 18 bases between the two ends. Germline V lookup: CDR1 MDHEN, CDR2 SYDVKM. CDR3 residues: CASSPTTTAGTGELFF. The DNA of the CDR3 is TGTGCCAGCAGTCCAACGACGACCGCAGGGACCGGGGAGCTGTTTTTT. Full variable domain (outside the CDR3, taken from reference TRBV28 and TRBJ2-2): DVKVTQSSRYLVKRTGEKVFLECVQDMDHENMFWYRQDPGLGLRLIYFSYDVKMKEKGDIPEGYSVSREKKERFSLILESASTNQTSMYLCASSPTTTAGTGELFFGEGSRLTVL.

Only a few counts were recorded for this clonotype. The chain links TRBV5-1 to TRBJ1-1; D may be TRBD1 (6 bases). Deletions cut 4 bases from V and 2 bases from J, with 12 bases between. Looked up from germline, CDR1 is SGHRS and CDR2 is YFSETQ. CDR3 size: 14 residues. In nucleotides, the CDR3 is TGCGCCAGCAGCCCCTGGACAGCAAACACTGAAGCTTTCTTT. Translating it yields CASSPWTANTEAFF.

This clonotype was detected only a few times. V and J are TRBV5-1 and TRBJ2-3, with TRBD2 matching 8 bases. Losses at the gene ends were 4 bases for V and 5 bases for J; bases not matched to a gene: 6. Germline-derived CDR1 and CDR2 are SGHRS and YFSETQ. This CDR3 is 14 amino acids long. CDR3 sequence (DNA): TGCGCCAGCAGCGATAGCGGGGCCCAAGATACGCAGTATTTT. It yields the protein CASSDSGAQDTQYF.

The table lists this clonotype with many counts. The V call is TRBV5-1, the J call TRBJ2-2, with D unclear. Germline V gene sequence: CDR1 SGHRS, CDR2 YFSETQ. This CDR3 is 12 amino acids long. Trimming cost V 0 bases and J 7 bases, with 4 bases left between them. The CDR3 spells CASSLEIGELFF. DNA of the CDR3: TGCGCCAGCAGCTTGGAAATCGGGGAGCTGTTTTTT.

This clonotype was found many times. The V gene is TRBV29-1, the J gene TRBJ2-1, with D maybe TRBD1 (5 bases). Germline assignment: CDR1 SQVTM and CDR2 ANQGSEA. The V end lost 6 bases, the J end lost 1 base, and 7 bases lay between the germline ends. The CDR3 has 12 amino acids. CDR3 sequence reads: CSVDRSYNEQFF. CDR3 DNA sequence: TGCAGCGTCGACAGATCCTACAATGAGCAGTTCTTC.

The sample holds many counts of this clonotype. V gene TRBV20-1 combines with J gene TRBJ2-1; TRBD2 might be the D (6 bases). Trimming removed 0 bases at V and 6 bases at J, with 15 bases between. The CDR3 has 15 amino acids. Per germline, CDR1 DFQATT and CDR2 SNEGSKA (reference sequence). CDR3: CSARDGGKGSNEQFF. The CDR3 DNA reads TGCAGTGCTAGAGATGGGGGGAAGGGCTCCAATGAGCAGTTCTTC.

Many counts were recorded for this clonotype. The chain recombines TRBV7-8 with TRBJ2-1; 8 bases are a match to TRBD1. J lost 13 bases, V lost 5 bases, and 7 bases had no gene match. The CDR3 is 12 amino acids. CDR1 is SGHVS, CDR2 FQNEAQ, per germline. The CDR3 coding sequence is TGTGCCAGCAGCCAAGCCGGGACAGGTCAGTTCTTC. This translates into CASSQAGTGQFF.

This clonotype has a count of ten or more. The V call is TRBV20-1, the J call TRBJ1-3; D is ambiguous. From germline, CDR1 is DFQATT and CDR2 SNEGSKA (reference sequence). The V and J ends lost 3 bases and 0 bases respectively, with 12 bases between them. The CDR3 covers 15 residues. CDR3 residues: CSASADWNSGNTIYF. In nucleotides, the CDR3 is TGCAGTGCTAGTGCTGACTGGAACTCTGGAAACACCATATATTTT.

This clonotype was seen many times. The chain employs TRBV20-1 and TRBJ1-1; possible D gene TRBD1, 6 bases. The germline V and J ends were trimmed by 6 bases and 3 bases, with 14 bases remaining between them. CDR3 length: 13 amino acids. Germline V gene sequence: CDR1 DFQATT, CDR2 SNEGSKA (reference sequence). The CDR3 reads CSAPNRADTEAFF. CDR3 bases: TGCAGTGCCCCCAACAGGGCGGACACTGAAGCTTTCTTT.

This clonotype was seen repeatedly, ten times or more. The chain employs TRBV5-1 and TRBJ2-7, with a weak D call TRBD1 (6 bases). V was shortened by 3 bases and J by 9 bases, with 22 bases between the two germline ends. The CDR3 extends over 15 amino acids. In germline, CDR1 is SGHRS, CDR2 YFSETQ. The CDR3 DNA reads as TGCGCCAGCAGCTATGAGCAGGGGCCCCTCAGGCGGCAGTACTTC. It codes for CASSYEQGPLRRQYF.

In its sample, this clonotype was seen many times. V is TRBV9 and J is TRBJ2-3; 9 positions agree with TRBD2. Trimming took 2 bases from V and 1 from J; bases not matched to a gene: 8. The germline CDR1 and CDR2 sequences are SGDLS and YYNGEE. The CDR3 is made up of 17 amino acids. CDR3 residues: CASSVGTSGGRTDTQYF. The CDR3 DNA follows: TGTGCCAGCAGCGTTGGGACAAGCGGGGGGCGCACAGATACGCAGTATTTT.

This clonotype was recorded many times. The gene calls are TRBV6-5 and TRBJ1-1, with a tentative D call TRBD1 (5 bases). In germline, CDR1 is MNHEY, CDR2 SVGAGI. Trimming pared 8 bases from V and 2 bases from J, leaving 12 bases between. The CDR3 loop spans 13 amino acids. The CDR3 DNA reads as TGTGCCAGCGCGGGAAGGGGTAACACTGAAGCTTTCTTT. Its protein is CASAGRGNTEAFF.

This clonotype was seen more than once but under ten times. This chain's CDR3 is CASSLDPVGGAFDEQFF. The CDR3 DNA follows: TGTGCCAGCAGCTTAGATCCTGTCGGGGGGGCCTTCGATGAGCAGTTCTTC. The chain has TRBV11-3 and TRBJ2-1; 8 bases match TRBD2. V was clipped by 0 bases and J by 8 bases; unmatched bases: 12. Germline V lookup: CDR1 SGHNT, CDR2 YENEEA. This CDR3 contains 17 residues.

This clonotype is medium-sized in the sample. The gene calls are TRBV3-1 and TRBJ2-2, with D perhaps TRBD1 or TRBD2 (5 bases each). Looked up from germline, CDR1 is LGHDT and CDR2 is YNNKEL (reference sequence). V was cut by 1 base and J by 4 bases, with 10 bases left in between. The length of the CDR3 is 15 residues. The CDR3 reads CASSQAGRGTGELFF. The CDR3 region has the DNA TGTGCCAGCAGCCAAGCGGGACGGGGCACCGGGGAGCTGTTTTTT.

This chain uses TRBV6-1 with TRBJ2-3; weak D call: TRBD1 (6 bases). The CDR3 length is 15 residues. Trimming pared 4 bases from V and 0 bases from J, leaving 11 bases between. Germline loops: CDR1 MNHNS, CDR2 SASEGT. CDR3 amino acids: CASSVQGQSTDTQYF. CDR3 nucleotides: TGTGCCAGCAGTGTACAGGGCCAGAGCACAGATACGCAGTATTTT.